The 28 T cell receptor beta chains below were found in one sample sequenced in a study of T cell repertoires in cytomegalovirus infection (dated by TCRdb to the late 2010s). The sample was run on an Illumina HiSeq 1500. The public reads were reanalyzed by TCRdb: fastp trimming at Q25, MiXCR alignment, in-frame beta chains only. A single entry per CDR3 protein holds the most common genes and DNA from its merged rows. This sample comprises approximately 110,000 distinct CDR3 sequences, roughly 39% of them detected only once. The top ten clonotypes cover about three quarters of the sample. Sample treatment or condition, as interpreted from the label and publication: in vitro stimulation with specific CMV peptide epitopes to enrich CMV-specific T cells. Their target antigens are unknown. The sequencing here drew on CD8+ T cells from cultured PBMCs, taken from culture after CMV antigen stimulation. These receptors were taken from a human donor in good health (CMV status not recorded). Some clones in this sample may be carry-over from other donors' samples.

This clonotype has more than one count but fewer than ten. The rearrangement uses TRBV12-3 or TRBV12-4 and TRBJ2-3; 7 bases match TRBD1. The CDR3 is made up of 15 amino acids. The trim removed 2 bases at V and 4 bases at J, leaving 6 bases unmatched. CDR3 bases: TGTGCCAGCAGTTTACAGACAGGGTACGCAGATACGCAGTATTTT. Its translation: CASSLQTGYADTQYF.

The chain is built from TRBV11-3 and TRBJ2-3; possibly TRBD1 or TRBD2 for D (5 bases each). CDR3 length: 14 residues. The V and J ends lost 1 base and 0 bases respectively, with 5 bases between them. Germline CDR1 SGHNT, CDR2 YENEEA. The CDR3 DNA is TGTGCCAGCAGCTTAGGGGGGAGCACAGATACGCAGTATTTT. Translated: CASSLGGSTDTQYF. Combining the CDR3 with reference TRBV11-3 and TRBJ2-3 gives the whole variable domain EAGVVQSPRYKIIEKKQPVAFWCNPISGHNTLYWYLQNLGQGPELLIRYENEEAVDDSQLPKDRFSAERLKGVDSTLKIQPAELGDSAVYLCASSLGGSTDTQYFGPGTRLTVL.

This clonotype came up a few times. V is TRBV29-1 and J is TRBJ2-3; 7 bases are shared with TRBD2. CDR1 SQVTM and CDR2 ANQGSEA come from the germline V gene. V dropped 3 bases and J dropped 6; count of bases not matched to a gene: 6. The CDR3 totals 13 residues. CDR3 amino acids: CSVDGLVLDTQYF. CDR3 in DNA: TGCAGCGTTGACGGACTAGTTCTGGATACGCAGTATTTT.

This clonotype has more than one count but fewer than ten. The gene calls are TRBV6-2 or TRBV6-3 and TRBJ1-1; D is perhaps TRBD1 (5 bases). The V and J ends lost 7 bases and 6 bases respectively, with 21 bases between them. Germline V gene lookup returns CDR1 MNHEY and CDR2 SVGEGT. The CDR3 consists of 15 residues. The CDR3 sequence is CASTGPMDKMAEAFF. CDR3 sequence (DNA): TGTGCCAGCACGGGACCGATGGACAAAATGGCTGAAGCTTTCTTT.

This clonotype was picked up a small number of times. The chain has TRBV7-6 and TRBJ2-2, with TRBD1 identical over 9 bases. The germline gives CDR1 SGHVS, CDR2 FNYEAQ. The CDR3 extends over 17 amino acids. Unmatched junction bases numbered 8, after V lost 4 bases and J lost 2 bases. CDR3 sequence reads: CASSSTTGGFNTGELFF. As DNA, the CDR3 is TGTGCCAGCAGCTCTACTACAGGGGGCTTTAACACCGGGGAGCTGTTTTTT.

A few counts support this clonotype. The V and J genes are TRBV7-9 and TRBJ1-2; D unresolved. Deletions cut 2 bases from V and 4 bases from J, with 14 bases between. This CDR3 contains 15 residues. The germline gives CDR1 SEHNR, CDR2 FQNEAQ (reference sequence). CDR3 nucleotide sequence: TGTGCCAGCAGCTTATATTCGGGCACCCCCTATGGCTACACCTTC. Amino acids: CASSLYSGTPYGYTF. Based on the CDR3 plus reference TRBV7-9 and TRBJ1-2, the full variable domain is DTGVSQNPRHKITKRGQNVTFRCDPISEHNRLYWYRQTLGQGPEFLTYFQNEAQLEKSRLLSDRFSAERPKGSFSTLEIQRTEQGDSAMYLCASSLYSGTPYGYTFGSGTRLTVV.

The rearrangement joins TRBV5-1 to TRBJ2-5; TRBD2 agrees at 11 bases. The V segment lost 0 bases and the J segment 4 bases; nucleotides outside the gene matches: 11. CDR1 SGHRS and CDR2 YFSETQ come from the germline V gene. This CDR3 is 18 amino acids long. CDR3 DNA sequence: TGCGCCAGCAGCTTGGGAGTTAGCGGGGGGGCCGGTGGAGAGACCCAGTACTTC. Protein sequence: CASSLGVSGGAGGETQYF.

The CDR3: CASSLAENTGELFF. The CDR3 coding sequence is TGTGCCAGCAGCTTAGCGGAGAACACCGGGGAGCTGTTTTTT. The chain recombines TRBV7-7 with TRBJ2-2; D is undetermined. Per the germline V gene, CDR1 is SSHAT and CDR2 is FNYEAQ (reference sequence). Trimming cost V 0 bases and J 1 base, with 3 bases left between them. The CDR3 loop spans 14 amino acids.

This chain connects TRBV5-4 to TRBJ2-2; 13 bases align to TRBD2. V lost 1 base and J lost 5; bases outside the gene matches: 5. CDR1 and CDR2 (germline): SGHNT, YYREEE (reference sequence). CDR3 length: 17 amino acids. The CDR3 nucleotides read TGTGCCAGCAGCTTGTCGGGACTAGCGGGGTTTACCGGGGAGCTGTTTTTT. It specifies CASSLSGLAGFTGELFF.

This clonotype was observed a few times. For the CDR3, the DNA is TGTGCCAGTAGTACAGGGGATAGCTCCTACAATGAGCAGTTCTTC. It encodes CASSTGDSSYNEQFF. J is TRBJ2-1 and V is TRBV19; the D gene is possibly TRBD1 (6 bases). CDR1 LNHDA and CDR2 SQIVND come from the germline V gene (reference sequence). This CDR3 spans 15 amino acids. Trimming cost V 4 bases and J 0 bases, with 10 bases left between them.

This clonotype was observed a few times. V is TRBV20-1 and J is TRBJ1-6; 9 bases map to TRBD1. The J segment lost 11 bases and the V segment lost 6 bases, leaving 23 bases of the junction unmatched. This CDR3 has 18 residues. CDR1 is DFQATT and CDR2 is SNEGSKA in the germline V gene (reference sequence). The CDR3 loop is CSARKSGTGYWRGAPLHF. As DNA, the CDR3 is TGCAGTGCCAGGAAGTCCGGGACAGGGTATTGGAGGGGAGCACCCCTCCACTTT.

The table lists this clonotype with a few counts. This chain joins TRBV20-1 and TRBJ2-1; D may match TRBD1 or TRBD2 (5 bases each). Per germline, CDR1 DFQATT and CDR2 SNEGSKA (reference sequence). This CDR3 region has 17 residues. V dropped 1 base and J dropped 0 bases, with 16 bases sitting between them. The CDR3 loop reads CSARGRQAGSSYNEQFF. CDR3 coding DNA: TGCAGTGCTAGAGGTCGTCAGGCAGGGAGCTCCTACAATGAGCAGTTCTTC.

The chain carries TRBV24-1 and TRBJ2-2; 8 bases match TRBD1. With 4 bases clipped from V and 5 bases from J, the junction kept 2 bases outside the gene matches. Germline V CDR1 and CDR2: KGHDR, SFDVKD. The CDR3 has 14 residues. Here the CDR3 reads CATSEQGGTGELFF. CDR3 DNA: TGTGCCACCAGTGAACAGGGGGGAACCGGGGAGCTGTTTTTT.

This clonotype was recorded once. The V call is TRBV19, the J call TRBJ2-3; D may correspond to TRBD1 or TRBD2 (6 bases each). The germline V gene has CDR1 LNHDA and CDR2 SQIVND (reference sequence). This CDR3 has 12 residues. The V end lost 5 bases, the J end lost 8 bases, and 11 bases lay between the germline ends. CDR3 bases: TGTGCCAGTAGTCCGGGGGCGGGTACGCAGTATTTT. This translates into CASSPGAGTQYF.

V gene TRBV7-8 combines with J gene TRBJ2-2; D remains unclear. The V gene lost 4 bases and the J gene lost 4 bases, with 4 bases spanning the gap. CDR3 length: 12 residues. Germline lookup yields CDR1 SGHVS and CDR2 FQNEAQ. CDR3 region: CASSSITGELFF. Written as DNA, the CDR3 is TGTGCCAGCAGCTCAATCACCGGGGAGCTGTTTTTT. The variable domain in full, completed from reference TRBV7-8 and TRBJ2-2, reads GAGVSQSPRYKVAKRGQDVALRCDPISGHVSLFWYQQALGQGPEFLTYFQNEAQLDKSGLPSDRFFAERPEGSVSTLKIQRTQQEDSAVYLCASSSITGELFFGEGSRLTVL.

This clonotype was observed a handful of times. Written as DNA, the CDR3 is TGTGCCAGCAGCGAGCGCGCCAGGGAAGATAATTCACCCCTCCACTTT. Amino acid sequence: CASSERAREDNSPLHF. The chain recombines TRBV7-8 with TRBJ1-6; a weak D match, TRBD1 (5 bases). CDR1 is SGHVS, CDR2 FQNEAQ, per germline. The length of the CDR3 is 16 residues. Between the trimmed V and J ends, which lost 5 bases and 5 bases, there was a span of 16 bases. Drawing the rest from reference TRBV7-8 and TRBJ1-6, the complete variable domain is GAGVSQSPRYKVAKRGQDVALRCDPISGHVSLFWYQQALGQGPEFLTYFQNEAQLDKSGLPSDRFFAERPEGSVSTLKIQRTQQEDSAVYLCASSERAREDNSPLHFGNGTRLTVT.

This clonotype occurred a few times. The rearrangement joins TRBV7-9 to TRBJ1-4; D is possibly TRBD1 (5 bases). Between the trimmed V and J ends, which lost 5 bases and 0 bases, there was a span of 10 bases. Germline V gene sequence: CDR1 SEHNR, CDR2 FQNEAQ (reference sequence). This CDR3 has 15 residues. In DNA form, the CDR3 reads TGTGCCAGCAGCCCACCACAGGCAACTAATGAAAAACTGTTTTTT. Protein: CASSPPQATNEKLFF.

The chain recombines TRBV7-3 with TRBJ1-2; TRBD1 is a possible D gene (6 bases). Trimming took 0 bases from V and 6 from J, leaving 11 bases between them. The CDR3 is 14 residues long. The germline V gene has CDR1 SGHTA and CDR2 FQGTGA. Here the CDR3 reads CASSLTGGANGYTF. The CDR3 region has the DNA TGTGCCAGCAGCTTAACAGGGGGGGCTAATGGCTACACCTTC. The entire variable domain, with the rest obtained from reference TRBV7-3 and TRBJ1-2, is as follows: GAGVSQTPSNKVTEKGKYVELRCDPISGHTALYWYRQSLGQGPEFLIYFQGTGAADDSGLPNDRFFAVRPEGSVSTLKIQRTERGDSAVYLCASSLTGGANGYTFGSGTRLTVV.

There are a few counts of this clonotype. V usage is TRBV5-1 and J usage is TRBJ1-2, with TRBD1 matching 8 bases. Germline CDR1 is SGHRS and CDR2 is YFSETQ. V gave up 0 bases and J gave up 4 bases; unmatched junction bases: 17. This CDR3 contains 19 residues. CDR3 amino acids: CASSLAPGTGYEGPYGYTF. The CDR3 region has the DNA TGCGCCAGCAGCTTGGCGCCCGGGACAGGATATGAGGGGCCCTATGGCTACACCTTC.

The rearrangement links TRBV10-3 to TRBJ2-7, with D tentatively TRBD1 or TRBD2 (7 bases each). V lost 10 bases and J lost 6, with 16 bases in between. This CDR3 is built from 12 residues. CDR1 ENHRY and CDR2 SYGVKD come from the germline V gene. In DNA form, the CDR3 reads TGTGCCACCACCGACAGGGAGGGCGAGCAGTACTTC. Translation: CATTDREGEQYF.

The sample holds many counts of this clonotype. V gene TRBV9 combines with J gene TRBJ2-1; 7 bases are shared with TRBD1. V lost 0 bases and J lost 8; bases outside the gene matches: 8. CDR3 size: 15 residues. Germline lookup yields CDR1 SGDLS and CDR2 YYNGEE. The CDR3 loop is CASSVEVGGWYEQFF. The CDR3 DNA reads as TGTGCCAGCAGCGTAGAAGTAGGGGGCTGGTATGAGCAGTTCTTC.

This clonotype showed up just a few times. The chain recombines TRBV20-1 with TRBJ2-3; D is undetermined. The CDR3 totals 16 residues. The V end was cut by 5 bases, the J end by 0 bases, with 18 bases between. Germline assignment: CDR1 DFQATT and CDR2 SNEGSKA (reference sequence). The CDR3 DNA follows: TGCAGTGCTCCGGCGCGTTTTAGGGATAGCACAGATACGCAGTATTTT. This gives the protein CSAPARFRDSTDTQYF.

This clonotype was observed many times. The V and J genes are TRBV15 and TRBJ2-7; 7 bases fit TRBD1. CDR3 length: 15 amino acids. Germline V CDR1 and CDR2: LNHNV, YYDKDF (reference sequence). The J segment lost 4 bases and the V segment lost 0 bases, leaving 6 bases of the junction unmatched. As DNA, the CDR3 is TGTGCCACCAGCAGAGATAGGACAGGAAGGTACGAGCAGTACTTC. It yields the protein CATSRDRTGRYEQYF.

This clonotype has more than one count but fewer than ten. DNA for the CDR3: TGCAGCGTTGTTTACAGCCACCTTTTTGAGCAGTTCTTC. Its protein is CSVVYSHLFEQFF. The J gene is TRBJ2-1, the V gene TRBV29-1, with D unresolved. This CDR3 spans 13 amino acids. The V end lost 4 bases, the J end lost 9 bases, and 16 bases lay between the germline ends. The V gene's germline CDR1 is SQVTM and CDR2 ANQGSEA.

The chain uses TRBV19 and TRBJ1-1; D is perhaps TRBD1 (5 bases). Germline V lookup: CDR1 LNHDA, CDR2 SQIVND (reference sequence). The CDR3 contains 12 residues. Trimming took off 7 bases at V and 5 bases at J, with 11 bases between the two ends. The DNA of the CDR3 is TGTGCCAGTATGCAGGGTCTAACTGAAGCTTTCTTT. Amino acids: CASMQGLTEAFF.

This clonotype was observed a handful of times. The genes are TRBV7-2 and TRBJ2-7, with D tentatively TRBD1 (6 bases). CDR1 is SGHTA, CDR2 FQGNSA, per germline. The CDR3 runs to 16 residues. The ends were cut back, 1 base at V and 0 bases at J, with 13 bases in the middle. The CDR3 here is CASSLGGQASSYEQYF. The CDR3 DNA follows: TGTGCCAGCAGCTTAGGGGGGCAGGCCAGCTCCTACGAGCAGTACTTC.

CDR3 nucleotides: TGTGCCAGCAGTGAGACGGGGGAAATCTACAATGAGCAGTTCTTC. This encodes CASSETGEIYNEQFF. This chain connects TRBV6-4 to TRBJ2-1; possibly TRBD2 for D (6 bases). The CDR3 extends over 15 amino acids. Trimming cost V 3 bases and J 3 bases, with 12 bases left between them. The germline gives CDR1 MRHNA, CDR2 SNTAGT.

This clonotype has at least ten counts. The V gene is TRBV7-9, the J gene TRBJ1-1; TRBD1 is a possible D gene (6 bases). This CDR3 has 16 amino acids. Trimming shortened V by 6 bases and J by 2 bases, and 19 bases separated the two germline ends. Germline assignment: CDR1 SEHNR and CDR2 FQNEAQ (reference sequence). CDR3 nucleotide sequence: TGTGCCAGCAGGTTCCCGGCGGGGGCTACTAACACTGAAGCTTTCTTT. Its protein product is CASRFPAGATNTEAFF.